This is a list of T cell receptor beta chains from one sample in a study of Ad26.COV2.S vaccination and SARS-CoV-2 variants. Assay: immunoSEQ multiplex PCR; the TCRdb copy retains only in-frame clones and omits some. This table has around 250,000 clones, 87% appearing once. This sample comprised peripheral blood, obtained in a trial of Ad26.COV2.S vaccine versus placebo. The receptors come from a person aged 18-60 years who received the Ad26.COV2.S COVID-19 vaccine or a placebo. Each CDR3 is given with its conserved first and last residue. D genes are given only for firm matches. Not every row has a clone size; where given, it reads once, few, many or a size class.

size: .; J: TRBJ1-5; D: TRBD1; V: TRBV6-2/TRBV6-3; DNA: TGTGCCAGCAGTCCGGGACAGGGGTGGAATCAGCCCCAGCATTTT; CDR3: CASSPGQGWNQPQHF
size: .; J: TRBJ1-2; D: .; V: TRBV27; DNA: TGTGCCAGCAGTTTGGCGGGAAACTATGGCTACACCTTC; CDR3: CASSLAGNYGYTF
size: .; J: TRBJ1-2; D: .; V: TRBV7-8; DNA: TGTGCCAGCAGCTCCAGATTAGGTCACTATGGCTACACCTTC; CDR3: CASSSRLGHYGYTF
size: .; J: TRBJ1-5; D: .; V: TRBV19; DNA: TGTGCCAGTAGTATAGCACCGCCAGTTCAGCCCCAGCATTTT; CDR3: CASSIAPPVQPQHF
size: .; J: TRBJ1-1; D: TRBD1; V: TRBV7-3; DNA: TGTGCCAGCAGTCAGAACAGGGGCACTGAAGCTTTCTTT; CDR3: CASSQNRGTEAFF
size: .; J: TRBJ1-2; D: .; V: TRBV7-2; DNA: TGTGCCAGCAGCTTAGATGGCGAAGTCTTGCGGGCGGATGGCTACACCTTC; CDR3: CASSLDGEVLRADGYTF
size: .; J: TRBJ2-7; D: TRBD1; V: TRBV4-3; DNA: TGCGCCAGCAGCCAGGGAACAGGGGATGAAGAGCAGTACTTC; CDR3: CASSQGTGDEEQYF
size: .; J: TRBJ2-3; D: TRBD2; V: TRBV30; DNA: TGTGCCTCCACGACTAGCGGAGCTAGCACAGATACGCAGTATTTT; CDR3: CASTTSGASTDTQYF
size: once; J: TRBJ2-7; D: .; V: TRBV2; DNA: TGTGCCAGCAGTGACAGGGGGAGGTCCTACGAGCAGTACTTC; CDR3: CASSDRGRSYEQYF
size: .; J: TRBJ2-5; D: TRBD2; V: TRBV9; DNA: TGTGCCAGCAGCCCCTTCCAGGGACTAGCGGGGGGGGAGACCCAGTACTTC; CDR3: CASSPFQGLAGGETQYF
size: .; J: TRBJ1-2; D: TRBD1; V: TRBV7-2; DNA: TGTGCCAGCAGCTCGTGGACAGGGAACACTGACGGCTACACCTTC; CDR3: CASSSWTGNTDGYTF
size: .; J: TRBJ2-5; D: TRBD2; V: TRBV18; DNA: TGTGCCAGCTCAGCTCGGGCTAGCGGGGGGTCACTCCAAGAGACCCAGTACTTC; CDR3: CASSARASGGSLQETQYF
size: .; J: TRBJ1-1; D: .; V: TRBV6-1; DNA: TGTGCCAGCAGTGAACTCAGATTATCCATGAACACTGAAGCTTTCTTT; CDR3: CASSELRLSMNTEAFF
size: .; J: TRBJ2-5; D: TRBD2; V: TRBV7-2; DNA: TGTGCCAGCAGCTTAGTGGCTAGCGGGGGGGCGGGAGGAGAGACCCAGTACTTC; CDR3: CASSLVASGGAGGETQYF